A selection of T cell receptor beta chains follows, all from one sample in a study of spatial heterogeneity in lung cancer. TCRdb redid the calling of the 5' RACE reads with MiXCR, one entry per CDR3 protein. The table records some 12,000 distinct CDR3 sequences, 10% of them present only once. The sample consisted of PBMCs, taken at follow-up. The receptors originated from a female donor with early-stage non-small cell lung cancer. CDR3s include the opening cysteine and the closing phenylalanine or tryptophan. A D gene is named only where the DNA matches it firmly. The size of a clone is reported for some rows only, either as once, few or many, or as a class for expanded clones.

CDR3,DNA,J,D,size,V
CASRPGLATHYEQYF,TGTGCCAGCAGACCGGGACTAGCGACTCACTACGAGCAGTACTTC,TRBJ2-7,TRBD2,many,TRBV12-3/TRBV12-4
CSARDWIRAGGPNEQFF,TGCAGTGCTAGAGATTGGATTCGAGCGGGGGGTCCGAATGAGCAGTTCTTC,TRBJ2-1,TRBD2,many,TRBV20-1
CSARSSSDQETQYF,TGCAGTGCTAGATCCTCTAGCGACCAAGAGACCCAGTACTTC,TRBJ2-5,-,many,TRBV20-1
CASSFGLAGMTDTQYF,TGTGCCAGCAGTTTTGGGCTAGCGGGAATGACAGATACGCAGTATTTT,TRBJ2-3,TRBD2,many,TRBV12-3/TRBV12-4
CASSRMNPGSYEQYF,TGTGCCAGCAGCCGGATGAACCCAGGCTCCTACGAGCAGTACTTC,TRBJ2-7,-,many,TRBV14
CASSLGALAGPTDTQYF,TGCGCCAGCAGCTTGGGAGCACTAGCGGGACCCACAGATACGCAGTATTTT,TRBJ2-3,TRBD2,many,TRBV5-1
CASSPHTGGPNTGELFF,TGTGCCAGCAGTCCACACACAGGGGGCCCGAACACCGGGGAGCTGTTTTTT,TRBJ2-2,TRBD1,few,TRBV12-3/TRBV12-4
CASSSRTPAIGNEQFF,TGTGCCAGCAGCTCCAGGACCCCAGCTATCGGCAATGAGCAGTTCTTC,TRBJ2-1,-,many,TRBV7-8
CASRGQANTGELFF,TGTGCCAGCAGGGGACAGGCGAACACCGGGGAGCTGTTTTTT,TRBJ2-2,TRBD1,many,TRBV6-5
CASSFLRTSRAGELFF,TGTGCCAGCAGCTTCCTTCGGACTAGCCGGGCCGGGGAGCTGTTTTTT,TRBJ2-2,TRBD2,many,TRBV7-8
CSAGRGQETQYF,TGCAGCGCGGGAAGGGGCCAAGAGACCCAGTACTTC,TRBJ2-5,-,many,TRBV29-1
CSASPRPRGEQYF,TGCAGTGCTAGTCCCCGGCCCCGCGGGGAGCAGTACTTC,TRBJ2-7,-,many,TRBV20-1
CASRTQGSTTGELFF,TGTGCCAGCAGAACACAGGGGAGCACCACCGGGGAGCTGTTTTTT,TRBJ2-2,TRBD1,many,TRBV12-3/TRBV12-4
CASSPGSPVTQYF,TGTGCCAGCAGTCCGGGGTCCCCCGTTACGCAGTATTTT,TRBJ2-3,-,many,TRBV6-5
CATTVNGELFF,TGTGCCACCACGGTAAACGGGGAGCTGTTTTTT,TRBJ2-2,-,many,TRBV15
CASSWDRGSGSDTQYF,TGTGCCAGCAGCTGGGACAGGGGGTCTGGTTCAGATACGCAGTATTTT,TRBJ2-3,TRBD1,many,TRBV7-6
CATSDPPGLATSTDTQYF,TGTGCCACCAGTGACCCTCCGGGACTAGCGACTAGCACAGATACGCAGTATTTT,TRBJ2-3,TRBD2,many,TRBV24-1
CASSLGLGSYNEQFF,TGTGCCAGCAGTTTAGGACTCGGCTCCTACAATGAGCAGTTCTTC,TRBJ2-1,-,few,TRBV12-3/TRBV12-4
CASSPSIWGNEQFF,TGTGCCAGCAGCCCGAGCATTTGGGGCAATGAGCAGTTCTTC,TRBJ2-1,-,many,TRBV7-6
CSASLPDTQYF,TGCAGTGCTTCTCTACCAGATACGCAGTATTTT,TRBJ2-3,-,many,TRBV20-1
CASSLLAGRRSDEQFF,TGTGCCAGCAGCTTGCTAGCCGGGAGGCGTAGCGATGAGCAGTTCTTC,TRBJ2-1,TRBD2,few,TRBV7-3
CASGLDGGPRDIYNEQFF,TGTGCTAGTGGTTTGGATGGGGGACCAAGGGATATATACAATGAGCAGTTCTTC,TRBJ2-1,-,many,TRBV12-5
CASSSGGAAYEQYF,TGTGCCAGCAGTTCGGGCGGAGCAGCCTACGAGCAGTACTTC,TRBJ2-7,-,many,TRBV28
CASSPWTSGSSYEQYF,TGTGCCAGCAGCCCCTGGACTAGCGGGAGCTCCTACGAGCAGTACTTC,TRBJ2-7,TRBD2,medium-sized,TRBV7-8
CASSSPGLAQETQYF,TGCGCCAGCAGCTCTCCGGGACTAGCGCAAGAGACCCAGTACTTC,TRBJ2-5,TRBD2,many,TRBV5-1
CASSPPDRASYGYTF,TGTGCCAGCAGTCCCCCCGACAGGGCCAGCTATGGCTACACCTTC,TRBJ1-2,TRBD1,many,TRBV28
CASSYWTATNEKLFF,TGTGCCAGCAGCTACTGGACAGCAACTAATGAAAAACTGTTTTTT,TRBJ1-4,-,many,TRBV7-9
CASSFSGAKNIQYF,TGTGCCAGCAGTTTTAGCGGAGCCAAAAACATTCAGTACTTC,TRBJ2-4,-,-,TRBV28
CASSLSTANTGELFF,TGCGCCAGCAGCTTATCGACAGCGAACACCGGGGAGCTGTTTTTT,TRBJ2-2,-,many,TRBV5-1
CASSLHYTGELFF,TGTGCCAGCAGCTTACACTACACCGGGGAGCTGTTTTTT,TRBJ2-2,-,few,TRBV5-4
CASRAQGALGYTF,TGTGCCAGCAGAGCACAGGGGGCGCTTGGCTACACCTTC,TRBJ1-2,TRBD1,many,TRBV12-3/TRBV12-4
CASSRSDNEQFF,TGTGCCAGTTCGCGCTCCGACAATGAGCAGTTCTTC,TRBJ2-1,-,many,TRBV28
CATSERTGSGYTF,TGTGCCACCAGTGAGAGGACAGGTAGCGGCTACACCTTC,TRBJ1-2,TRBD1,many,TRBV24-1
CASSELTGVTQYF,TGTGCCAGCAGTGAGTTGACAGGGGTAACGCAGTATTTT,TRBJ2-3,TRBD1,many,TRBV6-1
CSAWVGGGEQFF,TGCAGTGCCTGGGTTGGAGGAGGAGAGCAGTTCTTC,TRBJ2-1,-,many,TRBV20-1
CSAWTWDRGPSGAKNIQYF,TGCAGCGCCTGGACTTGGGACAGGGGGCCCTCAGGGGCCAAAAACATTCAGTACTTC,TRBJ2-4,TRBD1,many,TRBV29-1
CAISENQETQYF,TGTGCCATCAGTGAGAATCAAGAGACCCAGTACTTC,TRBJ2-5,-,many,TRBV10-3